These 17 T cell receptor beta chains share one sample of origin, sequenced in a study of CD8+CD57+ T cells in acquired aplastic anemia. The patients chosen for sequencing had shown expansion of CD8+CD57+ cells (detected by flow cytometry). TCR beta VDJ combinations and CDR3 sequences were profiled from genomic DNA. TCRdb reprocessed the reads via MiXCR and lists one record per CDR3 protein. Of 400,000 to 600,000 distinct CDR3 sequences listed, approximately 32% are singletons. The material sequenced was sorted CD4+, CD8+, or CD8+CD57+ T cells (not recorded which) from PBMCs. The receptors stem from a human donor with aplastic anemia.

In the case of this clonotype: A much larger clone differs by one base, so this may be a read error. The V call is TRBV7-9, the J call TRBJ1-2; D gene ambiguous. This CDR3 spans 15 amino acids. Germline CDR1 is SEHNR and CDR2 is FQNEAQ (reference sequence). The CDR3 here is CASSSRITANYGHTF. CDR3 DNA sequence: TGTGCCAGCAGCTCCAGAATAACAGCTAACTATGGCCACACCTTC.

The V and J genes are TRBV10-2 and TRBJ1-2, with unresolved D. V was clipped by 6 bases and J by 0 bases, with 11 bases between them. The CDR3 sequence is 14 residues long. Germline V gene data show CDR1 as WSHSY and CDR2 as SAAADI. CDR3 coding DNA: TGCGCCAGCAGCGAAAAGGTAGCTAACTATGGCTACACCTTC. The encoded protein is CASSEKVANYGYTF.

In this sample, this clonotype turned up many times. V and J are TRBV5-1 and TRBJ2-7, with a possible D match to TRBD2 (5 bases). The CDR3 is 13 residues long. Germline CDR1 reads SGHRS; CDR2 reads YFSETQ. Trimming shortened V by 1 base and J by 5 bases, and 10 bases separated the two germline ends. The CDR3 here is CASSLLGVNEQYF. The DNA of the CDR3 is TGCGCCAGCAGCTTGTTGGGAGTCAACGAGCAGTACTTC.

This clonotype was found many times. The CDR3 is CASSEFGTDTGELFF. The CDR3 DNA reads as TGCGCCAGCAGTGAGTTTGGGACAGACACCGGGGAGCTGTTTTTT. The chain employs TRBV10-2 and TRBJ2-2; 7 bases agree with TRBD1. The CDR3 contains 15 residues. CDR1 and CDR2 (germline): WSHSY, SAAADI. Trimming at V came to 1 base and at J to 3 bases, leaving 2 bases not matched to a gene.

This clonotype was found a few times. This chain joins TRBV13 and TRBJ1-2, with D uncertain. This CDR3 has 16 residues. Germline-derived CDR1 and CDR2 are PRHDT and FYEKMQ (reference sequence). V was pared by 4 bases and J by 8 bases, with 23 bases between. DNA of the CDR3: TGTGCCAGCAGCTATCAGCCCTGGGCTGCCGGAAGGGGCTACACCTTC. This gives the protein CASSYQPWAAGRGYTF.

The J gene is TRBJ2-7, the V gene TRBV5-4; D ambiguous. Germline V CDR1 and CDR2: SGHNT, YYREEE (reference sequence). The CDR3 has 16 amino acids. Trimming cost V 0 bases and J 3 bases, with 16 bases left between them. The CDR3 DNA reads TGTGCCAGCAGCTTGGCCACCCGTCTAGGCAACTACGAGCAGTACTTC. Translating gives CASSLATRLGNYEQYF.

The chain uses TRBV24-1 and TRBJ2-7; the D is unclear. V was clipped by 0 bases and J by 3 bases, with 11 bases between them. The CDR3 contains 15 residues. The germline gives CDR1 KGHDR, CDR2 SFDVKD. The CDR3 loop reads CATSDLTYGDYEQYF. DNA of the CDR3: TGTGCCACCAGTGATTTGACGTATGGGGACTACGAGCAGTACTTC.

This clonotype was observed many times. The genes are TRBV12-3 or TRBV12-4 and TRBJ2-7, with 8 bases fitting TRBD1. CDR3 length equals 13 residues. Trimming took 3 bases from V and 4 from J; bases not matched to a gene: 2. The CDR3 sequence: CASSLDRDYEQYF. The CDR3 DNA reads as TGTGCCAGCAGTTTGGACAGGGATTACGAGCAGTACTTC.

The chain combines TRBV6-6 with TRBJ2-7; 11 bases fit TRBD2. The germline CDR1 and CDR2 sequences are MNHNY and SVGAGI (reference sequence). CDR3 length: 14 amino acids. Unmatched junction bases numbered 1, after V lost 6 bases and J lost 0 bases. CDR3 sequence (DNA): TGTGCCAGCAGGGGACTAGCGGACTCCTACGAGCAGTACTTC. Amino acids: CASRGLADSYEQYF.

About this clonotype itself: It may be a read error: a sequence one base away is much more abundant. V gene TRBV7-9 combines with J gene TRBJ2-7, with a possible D match to TRBD1 (6 bases). Trimming removed 9 bases from V and 0 bases from J, with 12 bases in between. The CDR3 totals 13 residues. Per germline, CDR1 SEHNR and CDR2 FQNEAQ (reference sequence). The chain's CDR3 is CASQRQDSYEQYF. CDR3 sequence (DNA): TGTGCCAGTCAAAGACAGGACTCCTACGAGCAGTACTTC.

The CDR3 region is CASRFSGEETQYF. CDR3 sequence (DNA): TGTGCCAGCAGATTTAGCGGGGAAGAGACCCAGTACTTC. The genes are TRBV7-2 and TRBJ2-5; 8 nucleotides match TRBD2. The CDR3 totals 13 residues. V gave up 6 bases and J gave up 3 bases; unmatched junction bases: 3. CDR1 is SGHTA, CDR2 FQGNSA, per germline.

The rearrangement links TRBV5-1 to TRBJ1-2; TRBD1 matches at 7 bases. Germline V lookup: CDR1 SGHRS, CDR2 YFSETQ. The CDR3 is 13 amino acids. The V and J ends lost 4 bases and 7 bases, in that order; junction bases with no gene match: 7. The CDR3 here is CASSILTGAGYTF. The DNA of the CDR3 is TGCGCCAGCAGCATACTAACAGGGGCTGGCTACACCTTC.

Ten or more counts support this clonotype. The chain recombines TRBV10-3 with TRBJ2-1; a weak D match, TRBD2 (6 bases). CDR1 ENHRY and CDR2 SYGVKD come from the germline V gene. The CDR3 runs to 15 residues. Trimming shortened V by 3 bases and J by 2 bases, and 11 bases separated the two germline ends. The CDR3 loop is CAISEGGAPYNEQFF. The CDR3 nucleotides are TGTGCCATCAGTGAAGGAGGGGCCCCCTACAATGAGCAGTTCTTC.

Concerning this clonotype itself: This may be a read error: a much more frequent sequence differs by one nucleotide. J is TRBJ2-3 and V is TRBV24-1; the D gene is possibly TRBD1 (6 bases). The J call is uncertain, as TRBJ1-5 better fits the DNA end. The V gene's germline CDR1 is KGHDR and CDR2 SFDVKD. The CDR3 spans 16 residues. CDR3 nucleotides: TGTGCCACCAGTGATTCCGCAGGGGATTTAACAGATACGCAGCATTTT. Its protein product is CATSDSAGDLTDTQHF.

This clonotype was found many times. The chain links TRBV20-1 to TRBJ1-1; D perhaps matches TRBD1 (6 bases). Germline V CDR1 and CDR2: DFQATT, SNEGSKA (reference sequence). The V end lost 3 bases, the J end lost 0 bases, and 14 bases lay between the germline ends. CDR3 length: 15 residues. CDR3 amino acids: CSASGQGSMNTEAFF. The CDR3 DNA reads as TGCAGTGCTAGTGGGCAGGGGTCGATGAACACTGAAGCTTTCTTT.

This clonotype was found many times. The genes are TRBV5-1 and TRBJ2-2, with 8 bases lining up with TRBD1. This CDR3 region has 16 residues. The germline V gene has CDR1 SGHRS and CDR2 YFSETQ. Trimming at V came to 4 bases and at J to 1 base, leaving 6 bases not matched to a gene. The DNA for the CDR3 is TGCGCCAGCAGCGGCGGACAGGGACGGAACACCGGGGAGCTGTTTTTT. It specifies CASSGGQGRNTGELFF.

Remarks on this clonotype: In this CDR3 the conserved last residue, phenylalanine or tryptophan, is missing, so a read error is likely. V usage is TRBV9 and J usage is TRBJ1-5; 7 positions agree with TRBD1. CDR3 length equals 15 residues. Trimming cost V 0 bases and J 4 bases; bases outside gene matches: 4. Germline loops: CDR1 SGDLS, CDR2 YYNGEE. CDR3 coding DNA: TGTGCCAGCAGCGTAGGGGGGACAGAGAATCAGCCCCAGCATTCT. Amino acids: CASSVGGTENQPQHS.